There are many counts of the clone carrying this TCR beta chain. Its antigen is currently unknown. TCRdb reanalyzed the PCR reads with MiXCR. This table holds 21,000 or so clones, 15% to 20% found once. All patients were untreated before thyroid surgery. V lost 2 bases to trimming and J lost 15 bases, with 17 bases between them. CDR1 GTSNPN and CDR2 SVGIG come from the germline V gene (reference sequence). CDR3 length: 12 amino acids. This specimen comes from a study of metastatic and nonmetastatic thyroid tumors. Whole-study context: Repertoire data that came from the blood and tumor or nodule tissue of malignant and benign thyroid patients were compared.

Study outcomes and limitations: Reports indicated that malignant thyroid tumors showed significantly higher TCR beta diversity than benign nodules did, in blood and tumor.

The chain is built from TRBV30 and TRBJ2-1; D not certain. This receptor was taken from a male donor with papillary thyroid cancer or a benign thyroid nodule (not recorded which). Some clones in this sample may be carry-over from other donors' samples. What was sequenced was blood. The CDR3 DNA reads TGTGCCTGGAGTTCCCACCCGATGGAGTGGTTCTTC. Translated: CAWSSHPMEWFF.